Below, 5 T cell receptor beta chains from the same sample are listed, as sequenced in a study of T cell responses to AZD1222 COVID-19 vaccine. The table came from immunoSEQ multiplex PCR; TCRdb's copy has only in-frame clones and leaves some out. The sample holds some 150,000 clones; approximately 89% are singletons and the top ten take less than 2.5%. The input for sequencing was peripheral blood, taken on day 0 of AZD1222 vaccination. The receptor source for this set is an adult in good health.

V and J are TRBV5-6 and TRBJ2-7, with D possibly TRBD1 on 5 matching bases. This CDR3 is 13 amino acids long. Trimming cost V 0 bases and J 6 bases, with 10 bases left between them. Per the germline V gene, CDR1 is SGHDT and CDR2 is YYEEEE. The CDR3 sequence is CASSLEGWGEQYF. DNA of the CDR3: TGTGCCAGCAGCTTGGAGGGGTGGGGCGAGCAGTACTTC.

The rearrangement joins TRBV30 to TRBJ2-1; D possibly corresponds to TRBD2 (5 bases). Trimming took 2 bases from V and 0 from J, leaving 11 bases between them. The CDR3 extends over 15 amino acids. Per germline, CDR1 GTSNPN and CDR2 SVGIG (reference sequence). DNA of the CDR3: TGTGCCTGGAGTTACGACTACCCCTCCTACAATGAGCAGTTCTTC. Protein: CAWSYDYPSYNEQFF.

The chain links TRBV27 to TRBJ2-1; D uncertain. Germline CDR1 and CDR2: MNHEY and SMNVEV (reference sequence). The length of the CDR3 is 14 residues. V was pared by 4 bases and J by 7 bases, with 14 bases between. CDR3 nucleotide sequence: TGTGCCAGCAGTTCCCCCCGGGTCCCAAATGAGCAGTTCTTC. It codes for CASSSPRVPNEQFF.

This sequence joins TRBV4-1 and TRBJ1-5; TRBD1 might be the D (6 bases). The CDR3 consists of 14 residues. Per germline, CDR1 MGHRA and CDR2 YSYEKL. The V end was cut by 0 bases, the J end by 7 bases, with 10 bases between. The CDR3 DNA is TGCGCCAGCAGCCAAGAGGGGGGCGGGCAGCCCCAGCATTTT. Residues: CASSQEGGGQPQHF.

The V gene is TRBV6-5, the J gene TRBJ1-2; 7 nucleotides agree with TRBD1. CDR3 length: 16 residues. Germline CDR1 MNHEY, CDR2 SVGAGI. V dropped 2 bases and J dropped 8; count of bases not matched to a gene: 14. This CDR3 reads CASSYPEQGGAGGYTF. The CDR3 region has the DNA TGTGCCAGCAGTTACCCCGAGCAAGGGGGCGCTGGGGGCTACACCTTC.